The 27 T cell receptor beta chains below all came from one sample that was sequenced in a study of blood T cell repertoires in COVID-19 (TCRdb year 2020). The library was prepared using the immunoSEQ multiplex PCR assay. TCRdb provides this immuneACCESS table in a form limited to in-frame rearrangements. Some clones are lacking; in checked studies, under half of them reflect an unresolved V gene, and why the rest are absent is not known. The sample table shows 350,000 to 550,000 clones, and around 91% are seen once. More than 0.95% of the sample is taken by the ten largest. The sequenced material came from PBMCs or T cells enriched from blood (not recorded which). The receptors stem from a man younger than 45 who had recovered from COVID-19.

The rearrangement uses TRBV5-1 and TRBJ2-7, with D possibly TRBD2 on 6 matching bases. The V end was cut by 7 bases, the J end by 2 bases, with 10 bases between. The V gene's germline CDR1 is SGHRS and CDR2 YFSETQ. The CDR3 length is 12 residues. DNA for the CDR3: TGCGCCAGCGGGACTGATACCTACGAGCAGTACTTC. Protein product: CASGTDTYEQYF.

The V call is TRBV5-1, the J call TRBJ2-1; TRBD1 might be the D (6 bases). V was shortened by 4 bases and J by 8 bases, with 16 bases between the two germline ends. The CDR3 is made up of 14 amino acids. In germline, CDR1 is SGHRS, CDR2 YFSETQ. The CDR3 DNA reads TGCGCCAGCAGCGACGGACAGTATGAGCATGAGCAGTTCTTC. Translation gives CASSDGQYEHEQFF.

CDR3 DNA: TGCGCCAGCAGCCAAGGGGGCGGGGGCCCCTACGAGCAGTACTTC. Translated, it gives CASSQGGGGPYEQYF. The chain is built from TRBV4-1 and TRBJ2-7, with a possible D match to TRBD2 (7 bases). This CDR3 is 15 amino acids long. V was shortened by 1 base and J by 2 bases, with 12 bases between the two germline ends. Looked up from germline, CDR1 is MGHRA and CDR2 is YSYEKL.

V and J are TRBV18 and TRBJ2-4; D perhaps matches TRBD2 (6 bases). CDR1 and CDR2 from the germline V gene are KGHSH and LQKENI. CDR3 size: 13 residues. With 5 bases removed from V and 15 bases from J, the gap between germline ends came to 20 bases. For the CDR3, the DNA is TGTGCCAGCTCATCTCGAGACGTAGCGGTTTCGTACTTC. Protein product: CASSSRDVAVSYF.

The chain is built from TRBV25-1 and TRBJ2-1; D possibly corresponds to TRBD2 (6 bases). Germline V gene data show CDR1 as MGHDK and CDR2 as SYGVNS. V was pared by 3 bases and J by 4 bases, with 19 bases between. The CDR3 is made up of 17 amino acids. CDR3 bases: TGTGCCAGCAGTGAGAGGTACCGGGACTGGGAATACAATGAGCAGTTCTTC. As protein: CASSERYRDWEYNEQFF.

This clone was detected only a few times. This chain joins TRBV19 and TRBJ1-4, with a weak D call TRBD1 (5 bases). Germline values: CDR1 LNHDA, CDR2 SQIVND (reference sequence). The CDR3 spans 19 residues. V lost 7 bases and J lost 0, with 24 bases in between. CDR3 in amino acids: CASTPLGLVAGPTNEKLFF. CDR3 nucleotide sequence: TGTGCCAGTACCCCCCTGGGACTCGTGGCTGGGCCAACTAATGAAAAACTGTTTTTT.

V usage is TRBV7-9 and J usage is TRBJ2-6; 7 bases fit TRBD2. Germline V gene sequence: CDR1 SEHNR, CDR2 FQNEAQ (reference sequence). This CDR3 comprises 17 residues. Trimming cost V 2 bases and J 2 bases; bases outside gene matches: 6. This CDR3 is CASSLWGGFTGANVLTF. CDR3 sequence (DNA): TGTGCCAGCAGCTTATGGGGGGGTTTCACTGGGGCCAACGTCCTGACTTTC.

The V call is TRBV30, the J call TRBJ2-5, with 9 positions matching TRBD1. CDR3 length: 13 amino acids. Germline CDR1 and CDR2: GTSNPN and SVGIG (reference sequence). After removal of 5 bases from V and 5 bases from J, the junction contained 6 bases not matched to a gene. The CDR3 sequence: CAWGQGFGETQYF. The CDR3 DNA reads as TGTGCCTGGGGACAGGGGTTCGGCGAGACCCAGTACTTC.

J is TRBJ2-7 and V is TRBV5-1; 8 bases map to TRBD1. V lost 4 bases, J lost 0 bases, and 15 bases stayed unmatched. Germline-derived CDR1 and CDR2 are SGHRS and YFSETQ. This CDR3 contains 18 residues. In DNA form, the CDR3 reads TGCGCCAGCAGCCCCCATCAGGGGGCCCCAACTAGCTCCTACGAGCAGTACTTC. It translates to CASSPHQGAPTSSYEQYF.

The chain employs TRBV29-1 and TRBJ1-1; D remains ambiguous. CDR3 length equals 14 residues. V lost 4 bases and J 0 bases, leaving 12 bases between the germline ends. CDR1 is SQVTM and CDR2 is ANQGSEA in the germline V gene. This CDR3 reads CSVVVTGMNTEAFF. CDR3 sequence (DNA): TGCAGCGTTGTTGTTACGGGGATGAACACTGAAGCTTTCTTT.

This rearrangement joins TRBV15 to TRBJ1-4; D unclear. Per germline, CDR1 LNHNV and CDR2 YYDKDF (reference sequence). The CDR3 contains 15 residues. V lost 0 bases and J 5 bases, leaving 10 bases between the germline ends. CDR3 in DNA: TGTGCCACCAGCAGAGATAGTACTGAGAATGAAAAACTGTTTTTT. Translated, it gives CATSRDSTENEKLFF.

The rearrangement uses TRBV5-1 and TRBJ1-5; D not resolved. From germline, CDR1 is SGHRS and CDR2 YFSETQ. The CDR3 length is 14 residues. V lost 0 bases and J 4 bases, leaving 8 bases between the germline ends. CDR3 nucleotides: TGCGCCAGCAGCTTGGGGCAGACAAATCAGCCCCAGCATTTT. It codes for CASSLGQTNQPQHF.

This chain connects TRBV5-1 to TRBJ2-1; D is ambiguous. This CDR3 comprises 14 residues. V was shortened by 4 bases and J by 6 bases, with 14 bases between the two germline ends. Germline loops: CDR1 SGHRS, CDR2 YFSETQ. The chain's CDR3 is CASSQRDSPNEQFF. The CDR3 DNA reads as TGCGCCAGCAGCCAGCGAGACTCACCCAATGAGCAGTTCTTC.

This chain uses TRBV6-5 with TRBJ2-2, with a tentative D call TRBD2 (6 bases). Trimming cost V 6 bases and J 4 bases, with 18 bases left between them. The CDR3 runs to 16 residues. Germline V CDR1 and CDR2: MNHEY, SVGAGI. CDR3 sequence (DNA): TGTGCCAGCAGCTACGGGGGACTGGCCTCCACCGGGGAGCTGTTTTTT. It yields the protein CASSYGGLASTGELFF.

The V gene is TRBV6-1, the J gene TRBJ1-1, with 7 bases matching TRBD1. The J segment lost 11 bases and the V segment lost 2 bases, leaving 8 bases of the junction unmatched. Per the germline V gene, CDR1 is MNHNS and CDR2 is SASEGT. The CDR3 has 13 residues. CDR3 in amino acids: CASSEQGDIGAFF. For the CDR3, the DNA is TGTGCCAGCAGTGAACAGGGGGATATTGGGGCTTTCTTT.

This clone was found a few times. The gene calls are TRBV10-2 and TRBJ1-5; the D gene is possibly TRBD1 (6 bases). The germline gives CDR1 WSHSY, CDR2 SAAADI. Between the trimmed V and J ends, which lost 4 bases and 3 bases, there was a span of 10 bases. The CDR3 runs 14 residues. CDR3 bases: TGCGCCAGCAGTGTCACAGGGTACAATCAGCCCCAGCATTTT. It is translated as CASSVTGYNQPQHF.

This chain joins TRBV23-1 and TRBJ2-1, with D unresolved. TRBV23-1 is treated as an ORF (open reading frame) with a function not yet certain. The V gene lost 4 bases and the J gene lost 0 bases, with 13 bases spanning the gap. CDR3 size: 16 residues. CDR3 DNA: TGCGCCAGCAGTCTGCATTCAGAAAGCTCCTACAATGAGCAGTTCTTC. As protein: CASSLHSESSYNEQFF.

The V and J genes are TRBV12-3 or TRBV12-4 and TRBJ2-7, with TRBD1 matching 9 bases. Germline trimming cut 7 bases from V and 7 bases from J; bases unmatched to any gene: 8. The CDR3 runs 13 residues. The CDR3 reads CASTKQTGGEQYF. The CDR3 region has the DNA TGTGCCAGCACCAAACAGACAGGGGGTGAGCAGTACTTC.

The CDR3 loop is CASSPSRGRGTEAFF. The DNA for the CDR3 is TGTGCCAGCAGCCCCAGCAGGGGGCGTGGGACTGAAGCTTTCTTT. V is TRBV7-2 and J is TRBJ1-1; 8 bases are a match to TRBD1. The germline V gene has CDR1 SGHTA and CDR2 FQGNSA. The CDR3 is made up of 15 amino acids. Trimming took 5 bases from V and 5 from J; bases not matched to a gene: 10.

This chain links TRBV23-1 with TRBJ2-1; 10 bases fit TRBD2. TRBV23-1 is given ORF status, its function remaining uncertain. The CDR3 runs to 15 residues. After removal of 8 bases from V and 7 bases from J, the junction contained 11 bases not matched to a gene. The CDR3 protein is CASRGGLAKGNEQFF. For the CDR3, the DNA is TGCGCCAGCCGGGGGGGACTAGCGAAAGGAAATGAGCAGTTCTTC.

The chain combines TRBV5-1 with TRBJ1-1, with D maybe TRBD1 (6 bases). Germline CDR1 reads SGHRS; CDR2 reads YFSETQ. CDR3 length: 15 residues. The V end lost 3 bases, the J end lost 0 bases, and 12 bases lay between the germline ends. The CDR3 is CASSSQGQVNTEAFF. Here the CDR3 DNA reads TGCGCCAGCAGCTCCCAGGGGCAGGTGAACACTGAAGCTTTCTTT.

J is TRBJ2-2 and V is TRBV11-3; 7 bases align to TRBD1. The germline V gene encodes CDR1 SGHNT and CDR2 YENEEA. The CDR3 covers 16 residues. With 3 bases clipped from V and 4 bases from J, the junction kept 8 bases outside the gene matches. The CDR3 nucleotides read TGTGCCAGCAGCTTGACTGACAGGGTAATCACCGGGGAGCTGTTTTTT. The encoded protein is CASSLTDRVITGELFF.

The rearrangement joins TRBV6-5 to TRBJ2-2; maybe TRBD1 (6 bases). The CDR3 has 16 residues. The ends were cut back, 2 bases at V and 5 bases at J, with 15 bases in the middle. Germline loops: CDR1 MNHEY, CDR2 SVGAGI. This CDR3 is CASSYGEIGTTGELFF. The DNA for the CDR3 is TGTGCCAGCAGTTACGGAGAGATCGGGACAACCGGGGAGCTGTTTTTT.

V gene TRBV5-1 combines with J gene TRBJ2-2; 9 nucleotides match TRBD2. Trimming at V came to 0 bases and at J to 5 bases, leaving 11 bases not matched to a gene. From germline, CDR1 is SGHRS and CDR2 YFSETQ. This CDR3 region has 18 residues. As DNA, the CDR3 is TGCGCCAGCAGCTTGGCCGGGTTAGCGGGAGTTCGGACCGGGGAGCTGTTTTTT. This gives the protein CASSLAGLAGVRTGELFF.

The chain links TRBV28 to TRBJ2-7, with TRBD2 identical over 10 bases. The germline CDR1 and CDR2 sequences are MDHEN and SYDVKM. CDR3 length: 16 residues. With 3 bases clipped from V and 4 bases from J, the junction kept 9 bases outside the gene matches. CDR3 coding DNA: TGTGCCAGCAGTTTCTCTCGCCTAGCGGGAGAATACGAGCAGTACTTC. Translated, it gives CASSFSRLAGEYEQYF.

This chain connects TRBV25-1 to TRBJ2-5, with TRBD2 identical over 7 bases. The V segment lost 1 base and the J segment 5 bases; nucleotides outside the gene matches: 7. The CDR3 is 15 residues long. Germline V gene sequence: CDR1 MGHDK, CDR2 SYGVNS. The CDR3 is CASSESLLARETQYF. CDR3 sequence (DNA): TGTGCCAGCAGTGAATCCCTACTAGCGCGGGAGACCCAGTACTTC.

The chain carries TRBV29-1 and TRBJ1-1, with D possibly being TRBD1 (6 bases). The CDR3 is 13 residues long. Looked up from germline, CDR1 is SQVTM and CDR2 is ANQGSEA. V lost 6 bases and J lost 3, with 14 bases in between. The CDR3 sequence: CSVYRAIDTEAFF. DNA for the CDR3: TGCAGCGTCTACAGGGCTATCGACACTGAAGCTTTCTTT.